The clone carrying this TCR beta chain appeared many times. The target antigen is unknown. This specimen comes from a study of T cells in Graves' hyperthyroidism and ophthalmopathy. Study context: Specimen type is peripheral blood, collected at initial diagnosis prior to any treatment. Broader study findings: Blood samples included most of the expanded thyroid clonotypes exceeding 0.001.

Amplified TCR beta CDR3 regions derived from RNA transcripts. A first-round RT-PCR of the TCR CDR3 used the HTBI primer set. In TCRdb, the multiplex PCR reads were re-called with MiXCR into one record per CDR3 protein. The sample lists fewer than 450,000 distinct CDR3 sequences; approximately 17% were seen once. Any patient presenting with uncontrolled infection, other autoimmune disease, pregnancy or lactation was left out. This clonotype was sampled from a woman aged 30 to 39 with Graves' hyperthyroidism that later progressed to Graves' ophthalmopathy. Sequenced sample: blood.

DNA for the CDR3: TGCAGTGCACCTCCGGGACTAGCTATGAATGAGCAGTTCTTC. Encoded protein: CSAPPGLAMNEQFF. This chain uses TRBV20-1 with TRBJ2-1, with 9 bases that match TRBD2. CDR3 size: 14 residues. J lost 7 bases, V lost 6 bases, and 10 bases had no gene match. From germline, CDR1 is DFQATT and CDR2 SNEGSKA (reference sequence).